These 24 T cell receptor beta chains came from one sample sequenced in a study of cytomegalovirus exposure and HLA in healthy donors. PCR was performed using 60 Vbeta and 13 Jbeta primers. Produced via immunoSEQ multiplex PCR; TCRdb's table is partial and in-frame only. The data hold a few hundred thousand clones, with approximately 80% observed a single time. The sequenced material came from PBMCs. The receptors here all came from a girl aged 5 to 17 in good health and CMV-seronegative.

This clone was observed a handful of times. This sequence joins TRBV27 and TRBJ2-5, with 10 bases that match TRBD1. Losses at the gene ends were 5 bases for V and 4 bases for J; bases not matched to a gene: 10. The CDR3 loop spans 16 amino acids. Germline V gene data show CDR1 as MNHEY and CDR2 as SMNVEV (reference sequence). The CDR3 region has the DNA TGTGCCAGCAGTCCATCAAGGACAGGGGGAAGAGAGACCCAGTACTTC. Translating it yields CASSPSRTGGRETQYF.

The V gene is TRBV7-3, the J gene TRBJ2-1; possible D gene TRBD2, 5 bases. Germline loops: CDR1 SGHTA, CDR2 FQGTGA. This CDR3 has 17 amino acids. V shed 5 bases and J shed 0 bases, with 17 bases lying between them. CDR3 sequence (DNA): TGTGCCAGCAGCCCCAGCCTCGAGCGGAGCTCCTACAATGAGCAGTTCTTC. Translated: CASSPSLERSSYNEQFF.

The chain couples TRBV4-1 to TRBJ2-1, with a weak D call TRBD2 (6 bases). The length of the CDR3 is 17 residues. V lost 1 base and J 4 bases, leaving 17 bases between the germline ends. The germline CDR1 and CDR2 sequences are MGHRA and YSYEKL. The CDR3 reads CASSQGRAVSSYNEQFF. The CDR3 bases are TGCGCCAGCAGCCAAGGGAGGGCCGTTAGCTCTTACAATGAGCAGTTCTTC.

This clone appeared once. This rearrangement joins TRBV5-1 to TRBJ2-7; TRBD2 is a possible D gene (6 bases). V lost 0 bases, J lost 0 bases, and 13 bases lay in between. In germline, CDR1 is SGHRS, CDR2 YFSETQ. CDR3 length: 16 residues. CDR3 loop: CASSLGEVGYSYEQYF. DNA of the CDR3: TGCGCCAGCAGCTTGGGGGAGGTTGGTTACTCCTACGAGCAGTACTTC.

The V and J genes are TRBV6-5 and TRBJ1-3; 7 nucleotides line up with TRBD1. This CDR3 has 15 residues. With V trimmed by 5 bases and J by 4 bases, 8 bases remained unmatched. Germline loops: CDR1 MNHEY, CDR2 SVGAGI. The CDR3 sequence: CASSLRQGWGNTIYF. The DNA for the CDR3 is TGTGCCAGCAGTCTCAGACAGGGATGGGGAAACACCATATATTTT.

The chain combines TRBV19 with TRBJ1-1; D might be TRBD1 (5 bases). CDR1 and CDR2 (germline): LNHDA, SQIVND (reference sequence). The V end lost 1 base, the J end lost 4 bases, and 13 bases lay between the germline ends. The CDR3 is 15 amino acids. CDR3 bases: TGTGCCAGTAGTATAGTAGGCAGTGGGGCCACTGAAGCTTTCTTT. Amino acids: CASSIVGSGATEAFF.

V is TRBV7-3 and J is TRBJ2-3; 11 bases are shared with TRBD2. CDR1 is SGHTA, CDR2 FQGTGA, per germline. This CDR3 spans 16 amino acids. V lost 6 bases and J lost 5; bases outside the gene matches: 10. As DNA, the CDR3 is TGTGCCAGCAGTCGGCTTAGCGGGAGGGCAGGAGATACGCAGTATTTT. Protein sequence: CASSRLSGRAGDTQYF.

The genes are TRBV28 and TRBJ1-1; no definite D call. Trimming took 6 bases from V and 4 from J, leaving 6 bases between them. CDR3 length: 11 amino acids. CDR1 and CDR2 from the germline V gene are MDHEN and SYDVKM. CDR3 in amino acids: CASSTATEAFF. The CDR3 bases are TGTGCCAGCAGCACAGCCACTGAAGCTTTCTTT.

This chain uses TRBV6-5 with TRBJ2-7, with no clear D. This CDR3 has 11 amino acids. The V end lost 5 bases, the J end lost 3 bases, and 5 bases lay between the germline ends. Per germline, CDR1 MNHEY and CDR2 SVGAGI. The chain's CDR3 is CASSRLYEQYF. As DNA, the CDR3 is TGTGCCAGCAGTAGACTCTACGAGCAGTACTTC.

The V call is TRBV6-5, the J call TRBJ1-2; D gene uncertain. Germline V gene data show CDR1 as MNHEY and CDR2 as SVGAGI. V dropped 8 bases and J dropped 4 bases, with 14 bases sitting between them. The CDR3 has 13 residues. CDR3 in DNA: TGTGCCAGCGGCCGCGGTCACTTCTATGGCTACACCTTC. The encoded protein is CASGRGHFYGYTF.

The chain uses TRBV27 and TRBJ2-7; 10 positions match TRBD2. CDR1 is MNHEY and CDR2 is SMNVEV in the germline V gene (reference sequence). V lost 8 bases and J lost 5; bases outside the gene matches: 9. The CDR3 has 14 residues. CDR3 loop: CASSLAGGFNEQYF. CDR3 DNA sequence: TGTGCCAGCTCCTTAGCGGGGGGTTTTAACGAGCAGTACTTC.

The sample holds one count of this clone. The chain couples TRBV18 to TRBJ2-5; a weak D match, TRBD1 (7 bases). The germline V and J ends were trimmed by 6 bases and 4 bases, with 18 bases remaining between them. CDR3 size: 15 residues. Germline-derived CDR1 and CDR2 are KGHSH and LQKENI. The DNA for the CDR3 is TGTGCCAGCTCGCACCGGAGGGCAGGGGGAGAGACCCAGTACTTC. It codes for CASSHRRAGGETQYF.

This rearrangement joins TRBV28 to TRBJ2-7; 10 positions match TRBD2. J was trimmed by 7 bases and V by 5 bases; bases with no gene match: 14. The CDR3 sequence is 16 residues long. Germline V lookup: CDR1 MDHEN, CDR2 SYDVKM. The CDR3 coding sequence is TGTGCCAGCAGTCCTAGAGGGACTAGCGCGGCGTGGGAGCAGTACTTC. Protein: CASSPRGTSAAWEQYF.

This sequence joins TRBV7-3 and TRBJ1-5, with D perhaps matching TRBD1 (5 bases). V lost 5 bases, J lost 4 bases, and 9 bases lay in between. This CDR3 contains 13 residues. Germline lookup yields CDR1 SGHTA and CDR2 FQGTGA. In nucleotides, the CDR3 is TGTGCCAGCAGCGCGACAGTTAATCAGCCCCAGCATTTT. The encoded protein is CASSATVNQPQHF.

The chain joins TRBV5-1 to TRBJ2-5, with 9 bases identical to TRBD1. Germline CDR1 reads SGHRS; CDR2 reads YFSETQ. The CDR3 length is 16 residues. V trimming: 1 base; J trimming: 3 bases; junction bases outside the gene matches: 7. CDR3 amino acids: CASSLPGDRVKETQYF. The CDR3 nucleotides read TGCGCCAGCAGCTTGCCCGGGGACAGGGTGAAAGAGACCCAGTACTTC.

The gene calls are TRBV30 and TRBJ2-5; tentative D call: TRBD1 (5 bases). This CDR3 contains 16 residues. The germline V and J ends were trimmed by 0 bases and 5 bases, with 19 bases remaining between them. Germline V gene lookup returns CDR1 GTSNPN and CDR2 SVGIG (reference sequence). The CDR3 reads CAWSVVAGLGKETQYF. The CDR3, as DNA: TGTGCCTGGAGTGTTGTAGCAGGGCTTGGCAAGGAGACCCAGTACTTC.

The gene calls are TRBV29-1 and TRBJ2-5; 8 bases fit TRBD2. The CDR3 contains 12 residues. With V trimmed by 5 bases and J by 5 bases, 4 bases remained unmatched. The V gene's germline CDR1 is SQVTM and CDR2 ANQGSEA. The CDR3 here is CSVRRGGETQYF. For the CDR3, the DNA is TGCAGCGTTCGCCGGGGGGGGGAGACCCAGTACTTC.

There are a few counts of this clone. The chain combines TRBV7-2 with TRBJ2-2, with 8 bases matching TRBD1. Germline-derived CDR1 and CDR2 are SGHTA and FQGNSA. With 3 bases clipped from V and 3 bases from J, the junction kept 9 bases outside the gene matches. This CDR3 comprises 17 residues. The CDR3 loop is CASSFLPTGAYTGELFF. The CDR3 bases are TGTGCCAGCAGCTTTTTACCGACAGGGGCTTACACCGGGGAGCTGTTTTTT.

The gene calls are TRBV5-1 and TRBJ2-5; D is unresolved. The ends were cut back, 5 bases at V and 4 bases at J, with 6 bases in the middle. From germline, CDR1 is SGHRS and CDR2 YFSETQ. CDR3 size: 11 residues. The CDR3 DNA reads TGCGCCAGCAGAGGCGGAGAGACCCAGTACTTC. It yields the protein CASRGGETQYF.

The chain has TRBV4-3 and TRBJ1-2; 8 bases line up with TRBD1. The CDR3 is 15 residues long. Per germline, CDR1 LGHNA and CDR2 YSLEER. With 0 bases clipped from V and 7 bases from J, the junction kept 7 bases outside the gene matches. The DNA of the CDR3 is TGCGCCAGCAGCCAAGACAGGGGGCGTGGGGCTGGCTACACCTTC. This gives the protein CASSQDRGRGAGYTF.

Only one count was recorded for this clone. The rearrangement links TRBV11-3 to TRBJ2-7; weak D call: TRBD2 (5 bases). V lost 1 base and J lost 5, with 12 bases in between. Germline-derived CDR1 and CDR2 are SGHNT and YENEEA. The CDR3 totals 14 residues. The CDR3 protein is CASSLGGPADEQYF. CDR3 DNA sequence: TGTGCCAGCAGCTTAGGCGGGCCAGCTGACGAGCAGTACTTC.

The rearrangement links TRBV6-6 to TRBJ1-5; 9 bases align to TRBD1. J was trimmed by 0 bases and V by 7 bases; bases with no gene match: 7. This CDR3 is built from 16 residues. In germline, CDR1 is MNHNY, CDR2 SVGAGI (reference sequence). CDR3 nucleotide sequence: TGTGCCAGCACCGGGACAGGGTTCTATAGCAATCAGCCCCAGCATTTT. Translation: CASTGTGFYSNQPQHF.

This clone was seen a few times. The chain recombines TRBV28 with TRBJ2-5, with 10 bases fitting TRBD2. This CDR3 region has 16 residues. The germline V gene has CDR1 MDHEN and CDR2 SYDVKM. Trimming cost V 7 bases and J 5 bases; bases outside gene matches: 13. The CDR3 reads CASNSPASGSWETQYF. CDR3 coding DNA: TGTGCCAGCAATTCCCCCGCTAGCGGGAGTTGGGAGACCCAGTACTTC.

This clone was recorded a few times. The chain employs TRBV6-5 and TRBJ2-1; D gene ambiguous. The V end was cut by 6 bases, the J end by 6 bases, with 12 bases between. From germline, CDR1 is MNHEY and CDR2 SVGAGI. The CDR3 runs to 13 residues. The CDR3 spells CASSRVRSNEQFF. Written as DNA, the CDR3 is TGTGCCAGCAGCCGGGTCCGCTCCAATGAGCAGTTCTTC.